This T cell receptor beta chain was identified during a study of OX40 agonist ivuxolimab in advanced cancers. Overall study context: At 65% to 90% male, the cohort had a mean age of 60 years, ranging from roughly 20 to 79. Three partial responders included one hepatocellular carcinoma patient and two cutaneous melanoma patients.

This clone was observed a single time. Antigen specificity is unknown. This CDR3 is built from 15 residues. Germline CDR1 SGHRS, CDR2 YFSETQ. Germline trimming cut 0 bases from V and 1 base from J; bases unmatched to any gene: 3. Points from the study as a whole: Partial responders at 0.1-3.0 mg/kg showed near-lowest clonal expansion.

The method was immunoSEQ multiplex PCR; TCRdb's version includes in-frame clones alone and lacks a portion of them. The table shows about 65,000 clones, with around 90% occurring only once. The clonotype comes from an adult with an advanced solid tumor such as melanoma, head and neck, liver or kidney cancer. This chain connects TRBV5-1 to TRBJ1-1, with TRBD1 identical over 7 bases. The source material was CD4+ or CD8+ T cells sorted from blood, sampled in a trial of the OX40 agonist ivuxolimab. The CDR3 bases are TGCGCCAGCAGCTTGGCCGGACAGGCGAACACTGAAGCTTTCTTT. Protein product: CASSLAGQANTEAFF.